The rows below give T cell receptor beta chains drawn from one sample of a study of technical replicates of blood from a few donors. TCRdb keeps only in-frame clones here, not all; method: immunoSEQ multiplex PCR. This table has 75,000 or so clones, approximately 93% appearing once. Sequenced: T cells isolated from PBMCs. The source of these receptors is a human donor in good health. Both conserved end residues are part of each CDR3. Each record gives: V gene, clone size, D gene, J gene, CDR3 protein, CDR3 DNA. The D gene is left open where the match is weak. Expanded clones are given a class, and other clones once, few, many or no size at all.

>TRBV13|NA|TRBD1|TRBJ2-7
CASSPDRGRNEQYF
TGTGCCAGCAGCCCCGACAGGGGAAGGAACGAGCAGTACTTC
>TRBV5-1|NA|NA|TRBJ2-5
CASQLAEYRETQYF
TGCGCCAGCCAGTTAGCGGAGTACAGAGAGACCCAGTACTTC
>TRBV5-4|NA|TRBD2|TRBJ2-7
CASSSSGRAYEQYF
TGTGCCAGCAGCTCAAGCGGGAGGGCCTACGAGCAGTACTTC
>TRBV29-1|NA|TRBD2|TRBJ2-5
CSVRLAGRETQYF
TGCAGCGTTCGACTAGCGGGACGAGAGACCCAGTACTTC
>TRBV30|NA|NA|TRBJ2-5
CACSIGAGQETQYF
TGTGCCTGCTCGATAGGGGCGGGACAAGAGACCCAGTACTTC
>TRBV7-6|NA|TRBD1|TRBJ2-7
CASSLDRTGSHEQYF
TGTGCCAGCAGCTTAGACAGGACAGGGTCGCACGAGCAGTACTTC
>TRBV9|NA|NA|TRBJ2-1
CASSVLQRRHEQFF
TGTGCCAGCAGCGTATTGCAGCGAAGGCATGAGCAGTTCTTC
>TRBV30|once|TRBD2|TRBJ2-7
CAWTGTSGSYEQYF
TGTGCCTGGACCGGGACTAGCGGGAGCTACGAGCAGTACTTC
>TRBV7-3|NA|TRBD2|TRBJ2-3
CASSFQAGGTDTQYF
TGTGCCAGCAGCTTCCAAGCGGGAGGCACAGATACGCAGTATTTT
>TRBV19|NA|NA|TRBJ1-1
CASSMGRRGTEAFF
TGTGCCAGTAGTATGGGTCGGAGGGGCACTGAAGCTTTCTTT
>TRBV29-1|few|NA|TRBJ1-1
CSVTLRLSNTEAFF
TGCAGCGTTACATTGAGACTTTCGAACACTGAAGCTTTCTTT
>TRBV15|NA|TRBD2|TRBJ2-1
CATSRREPNEQFF
TGTGCCACCAGCAGGCGGGAGCCAAATGAGCAGTTCTTC
>TRBV11-2|NA|TRBD2|TRBJ2-2
CASSLVGLAGEGLFF
TGTGCCAGCAGCTTAGTAGGACTAGCGGGAGAGGGGCTGTTTTTT
>TRBV30|NA|NA|TRBJ1-1
CAWSGLNTEAFF
TGTGCCTGGAGTGGTCTAAACACTGAAGCTTTCTTT
>TRBV7-2|NA|TRBD1|TRBJ1-1
CASSPIGTGATEAFF
TGTGCCAGCAGCCCTATAGGGACAGGGGCCACTGAAGCTTTCTTT
>TRBV29-1|NA|TRBD2|TRBJ2-7
CSVEDPGLAGRYEQYF
TGCAGCGTTGAAGATCCCGGACTAGCGGGCCGATACGAGCAGTACTTC
>TRBV5-4|NA|TRBD1|TRBJ1-1
CASRRGDRGDTEAFF
TGTGCCAGCAGACGGGGCGACAGGGGAGACACTGAAGCTTTCTTT
>TRBV5-4|once|NA|TRBJ1-4
CASSPRTDPEKLFF
TGTGCCAGCAGTCCGAGGACAGATCCCGAAAAACTGTTTTTT
>TRBV20-1|NA|NA|TRBJ2-2
CSAQGNGELFF
TGCAGTGCTCAGGGGAACGGGGAGCTGTTTTTT
>TRBV28|NA|NA|TRBJ2-1
CASSLDGQLARYNEQFF
TGTGCCAGCAGTTTAGACGGCCAGCTAGCGCGTTACAATGAGCAGTTCTTC
>TRBV5-8|NA|NA|TRBJ2-2
CASSYYIDTGELFF
TGTGCCAGCAGTTATTATATAGACACCGGGGAGCTGTTTTTT
>TRBV6-5|NA|NA|TRBJ2-3
CASSYGQPSTDTQYF
TGTGCCAGCAGTTATGGACAGCCTAGCACAGATACGCAGTATTTT
>TRBV11-2|NA|TRBD2|TRBJ2-3
CASSYSGKNTDTQYF
TGTGCCAGCAGCTATAGCGGGAAAAACACAGATACGCAGTATTTT
>TRBV30|NA|NA|TRBJ2-1
CAWSGEGSNRDFLRSSSYNEQFF
TGTGCCTGGAGTGGAGAGGGTTCTAACCGGGACTTTCTCAGAAGTAGCTCCTACAATGAGCAGTTCTTC
>TRBV27|NA|NA|TRBJ1-5
CASSPVYRARGNQPQHF
TGTGCCAGCAGTCCGGTTTACAGGGCAAGGGGCAATCAGCCCCAGCATTTT
>TRBV28|NA|NA|TRBJ2-2
CASSLIRLAPNTGELFF
TGTGCCAGCAGTTTAATTCGCCTAGCTCCGAACACCGGGGAGCTGTTTTTT
>TRBV27|NA|NA|TRBJ1-5
CASSWRGSNQPQHF
TGTGCCAGCAGTTGGCGGGGGAGCAATCAGCCCCAGCATTTT
>TRBV7-2|NA|NA|TRBJ2-7
CASSPLPRPYEQYF
TGTGCCAGCAGCCCCCTCCCGAGGCCCTACGAGCAGTACTTC
>TRBV6-1|NA|NA|TRBJ1-5
CASSALGAGNQPQHF
TGTGCCAGCAGTGCTCTCGGGGCGGGGAATCAGCCCCAGCATTTT
>TRBV5-4|NA|NA|TRBJ1-4
CASSLAGLNEKLFF
TGTGCCAGCAGCTTGGCGGGTCTTAATGAAAAACTGTTTTTT
>TRBV6-5|NA|NA|TRBJ1-2
CASSYLEGGGYTF
TGTGCCAGCAGTTACTTGGAGGGAGGCGGCTACACCTTC
>TRBV7-6|NA|NA|TRBJ2-7
CASSFESSYEQYF
TGTGCCAGCAGCTTCGAGAGCTCCTACGAGCAGTACTTC
>TRBV5-8|NA|NA|TRBJ1-1
CASSFLTEAFF
TGTGCCAGCAGCTTTTTAACTGAAGCTTTCTTT
>TRBV29-1|NA|TRBD1|TRBJ2-2
CSVVVSGGTGELFF
TGCAGCGTTGTAGTTTCAGGGGGAACCGGGGAGCTGTTTTTT
>TRBV10-1|NA|NA|TRBJ1-1
CASSSSGASEAFF
TGCGCCAGCAGTTCATCAGGGGCCAGTGAAGCTTTCTTT
>TRBV27|NA|TRBD2|TRBJ2-7
CASSPTSGAYEQYF
TGTGCCAGCAGCCCTACTAGCGGGGCCTACGAGCAGTACTTC
>TRBV9|once|NA|TRBJ2-7
CASSVSDSYEQYF
TGTGCCAGCAGCGTGAGCGACAGTTACGAGCAGTACTTC
>TRBV11-2|NA|NA|TRBJ2-5
CASSFRTEETQYF
TGTGCCAGCAGCTTTCGGACAGAAGAGACCCAGTACTTC
>TRBV30|NA|TRBD2|TRBJ2-7
CAWTISGSNNEQYF
TGTGCCTGGACAATTAGCGGGAGTAATAACGAGCAGTACTTC
>TRBV18|NA|TRBD1|TRBJ1-4
CASSPAGTGRNEKLFF
TGTGCCAGCTCACCGGCCGGGACAGGAAGGAATGAAAAACTGTTTTTT
>TRBV9|NA|TRBD2|TRBJ2-3
CASSAGTSDTDTQYF
TGTGCCAGCAGCGCAGGGACTAGCGACACAGATACGCAGTATTTT
>TRBV4-1|NA|TRBD2|TRBJ2-1
CASSRVGTRTDNEQFF
TGCGCCAGCAGCCGTGTTGGGACTAGAACGGACAATGAGCAGTTCTTC
>TRBV4-1|NA|NA|TRBJ1-1
CASSQDPGDTEAFF
TGCGCCAGCAGCCAAGACCCGGGGGACACTGAAGCTTTCTTT
>TRBV9|few|TRBD1|TRBJ1-2
CASSVGGQFYGYTF
TGTGCCAGCAGCGTAGGGGGACAGTTTTATGGCTACACCTTC
>TRBV11-2|NA|NA|TRBJ2-4
CASSSYPGVNIQYF
TGTGCCAGCAGCTCCTACCCCGGGGTAAACATTCAGTACTTC
>TRBV14|NA|NA|TRBJ1-4
CASSQLPHRKLFF
TGTGCCAGCAGCCAATTGCCTCACAGAAAACTGTTTTTT
>TRBV11-2|NA|NA|TRBJ2-6
CASSQRTAGANVLTF
TGTGCCAGCAGCCAGAGGACAGCTGGGGCCAACGTCCTGACTTTC
>TRBV25-1|NA|TRBD1|TRBJ2-7
CASSAGTGLYEQYF
TGTGCCAGCAGTGCCGGGACAGGCCTCTACGAGCAGTACTTC
>TRBV20-1|NA|NA|TRBJ2-5
CSASRGTQYF
TGCAGTGCTAGTAGGGGGACCCAGTACTTC
>TRBV7-9|once|TRBD2|TRBJ2-1
CASSLAIAGDYNEQFF
TGTGCCAGCAGCTTAGCGATAGCGGGAGACTACAATGAGCAGTTCTTC
>TRBV30|NA|TRBD2|TRBJ2-1
CAWSVIAGNEQFF
TGTGCCTGGAGTGTAATAGCGGGAAATGAGCAGTTCTTC
>TRBV5-1|NA|NA|TRBJ2-3
CASRQTPWTPTQYF
TGCGCCAGCAGACAAACCCCCTGGACTCCTACGCAGTATTTT
>TRBV29-1|NA|NA|TRBJ1-1
CSVERSAGEAFF
TGCAGCGTTGAACGGTCTGCGGGTGAAGCTTTCTTT
>TRBV7-3|NA|TRBD2|TRBJ2-2
CASSLNPGLAGDNGELFF
TGTGCCAGCAGCTTAAACCCGGGGCTAGCGGGAGATAACGGGGAGCTGTTTTTT
>TRBV9|NA|NA|TRBJ1-5
CASSVGGINQPQHF
TGTGCCAGCAGCGTAGGAGGTATCAATCAGCCCCAGCATTTT
>TRBV5-1|NA|NA|TRBJ1-3
CASKQGQGNTIYF
TGCGCCAGCAAGCAGGGTCAGGGAAACACCATATATTTT
>TRBV6-5|NA|NA|TRBJ1-1
CASKERHTEAFF
TGTGCCAGCAAGGAGCGACACACTGAAGCTTTCTTT
>TRBV6-1|NA|TRBD1|TRBJ1-5
CASSATGGQPQHF
TGTGCCAGCAGCGCGACAGGGGGTCAGCCCCAGCATTTT
>TRBV4-1|NA|TRBD2|TRBJ2-7
CASSHAGEGYEQYF
TGCGCCAGCAGCCATGCGGGAGAAGGTTACGAGCAGTACTTC
>TRBV27|NA|NA|TRBJ2-7
CASSQTLADLYYEQYF
TGTGCCAGCAGCCAGACATTAGCGGATCTATACTACGAGCAGTACTTC